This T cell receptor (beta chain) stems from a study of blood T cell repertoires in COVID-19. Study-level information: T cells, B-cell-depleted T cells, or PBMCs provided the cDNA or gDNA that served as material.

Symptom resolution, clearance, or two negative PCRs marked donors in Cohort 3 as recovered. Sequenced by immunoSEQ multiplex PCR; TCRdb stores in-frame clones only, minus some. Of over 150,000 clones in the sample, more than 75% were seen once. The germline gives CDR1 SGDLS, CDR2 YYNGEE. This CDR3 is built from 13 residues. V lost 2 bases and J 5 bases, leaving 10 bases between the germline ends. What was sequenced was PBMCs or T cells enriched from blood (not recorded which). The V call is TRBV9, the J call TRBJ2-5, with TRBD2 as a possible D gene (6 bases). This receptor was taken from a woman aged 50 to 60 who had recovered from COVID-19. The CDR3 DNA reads TGTGCCAGCAGCGTCCGGGACTCCGAGACCCAGTACTTC. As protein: CASSVRDSETQYF.